The 4 T cell receptor beta chains below all came from one sample that was sequenced in a study of T cell changes during pregnancy in multiple sclerosis. Sequencing used immunoSEQ multiplex PCR; TCRdb keeps in-frame clones, though not all of them. The sample holds about 70,000 clones, more than 75% seen once. Here the sequenced sample was peripheral blood, taken in the third trimester of pregnancy. These receptors were taken from a female donor in good health, enrolled as a control in a pregnancy study.

The V and J genes are TRBV9 and TRBJ2-2; a possible D gene is TRBD1 (5 bases). This CDR3 has 17 amino acids. Trimming pared 2 bases from V and 0 bases from J, leaving 14 bases between. The V gene's germline CDR1 is SGDLS and CDR2 YYNGEE. CDR3: CASSVGTGPTNTGELFF. In DNA form, the CDR3 reads TGTGCCAGCAGCGTTGGCACAGGTCCCACGAACACCGGGGAGCTGTTTTTT. The variable domain in full, completed from reference TRBV9 and TRBJ2-2, reads DSGVTQTPKHLITATGQRVTLRCSPRSGDLSVYWYQQSLDQGLQFLIQYYNGEERAKGNILERFSAQQFPDLHSELNLSSLELGDSALYFCASSVGTGPTNTGELFFGEGSRLTVL.

The genes are TRBV5-1 and TRBJ2-3; no firm D call. The V gene lost 4 bases and the J gene lost 4 bases, with 10 bases spanning the gap. CDR1 is SGHRS, CDR2 YFSETQ, per germline. The CDR3 runs to 13 residues. Here the CDR3 reads CASSVNRADTQYF. CDR3 DNA sequence: TGCGCCAGCAGCGTAAATAGAGCAGATACGCAGTATTTT.

The rearrangement uses TRBV14 and TRBJ1-2; D possibly corresponds to TRBD1 (6 bases). The ends were cut back, 0 bases at V and 5 bases at J, with 19 bases in the middle. From germline, CDR1 is SGHDN and CDR2 FVKESK. The CDR3 spans 17 residues. The CDR3 is CASSQEAGARLGYGYTF. The CDR3 bases are TGTGCCAGCAGCCAAGAGGCAGGGGCGAGGTTGGGTTATGGCTACACCTTC.

The CDR3 nucleotides read TGTGCCAGCTCAACGGGACAGAACACTGAAGCTTTCTTT. Its translation is CASSTGQNTEAFF. The chain links TRBV6-5 to TRBJ1-1, with D maybe TRBD1 (6 bases). This CDR3 is 13 amino acids long. The V gene lost 8 bases and the J gene lost 1 base, with 11 bases spanning the gap. CDR1 is MNHEY, CDR2 SVGAGI, per germline.